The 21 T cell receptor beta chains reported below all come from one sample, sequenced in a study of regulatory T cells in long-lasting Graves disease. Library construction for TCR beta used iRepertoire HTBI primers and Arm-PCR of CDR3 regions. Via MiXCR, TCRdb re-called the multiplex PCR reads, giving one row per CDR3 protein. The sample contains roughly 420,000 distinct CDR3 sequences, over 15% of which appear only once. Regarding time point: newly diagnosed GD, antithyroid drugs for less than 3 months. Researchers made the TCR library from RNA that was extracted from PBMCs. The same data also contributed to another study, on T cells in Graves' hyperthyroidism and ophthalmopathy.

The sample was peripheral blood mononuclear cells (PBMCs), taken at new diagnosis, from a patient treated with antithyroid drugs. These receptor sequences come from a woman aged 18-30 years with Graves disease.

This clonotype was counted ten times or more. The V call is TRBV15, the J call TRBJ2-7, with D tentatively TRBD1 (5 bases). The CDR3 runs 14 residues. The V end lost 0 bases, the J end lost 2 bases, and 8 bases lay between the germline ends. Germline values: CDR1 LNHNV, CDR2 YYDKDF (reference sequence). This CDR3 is CATSRDWGPYEQYF. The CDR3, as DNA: TGTGCCACCAGCAGAGATTGGGGCCCCTACGAGCAGTACTTC.

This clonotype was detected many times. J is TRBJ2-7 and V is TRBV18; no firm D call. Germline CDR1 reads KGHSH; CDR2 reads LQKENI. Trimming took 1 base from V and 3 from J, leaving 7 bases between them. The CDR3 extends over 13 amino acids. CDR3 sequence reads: CASSPLTDYEQYF. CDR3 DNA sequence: TGTGCCAGCTCACCACTGACGGACTACGAGCAGTACTTC.

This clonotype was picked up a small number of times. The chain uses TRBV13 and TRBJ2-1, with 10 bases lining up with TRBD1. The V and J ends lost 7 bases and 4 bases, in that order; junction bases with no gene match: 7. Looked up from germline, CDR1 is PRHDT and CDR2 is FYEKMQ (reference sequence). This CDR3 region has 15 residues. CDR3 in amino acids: CASKGQGKAYNEQFF. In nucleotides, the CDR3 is TGTGCCAGCAAGGGACAGGGGAAAGCGTACAATGAGCAGTTCTTC.

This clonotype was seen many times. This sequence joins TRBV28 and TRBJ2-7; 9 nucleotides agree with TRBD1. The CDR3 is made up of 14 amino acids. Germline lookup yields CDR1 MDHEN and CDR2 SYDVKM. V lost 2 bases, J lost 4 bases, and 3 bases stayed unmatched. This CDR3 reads CASSLGTGMYEQYF. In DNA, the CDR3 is TGTGCCAGCAGTTTAGGGACAGGGATGTACGAGCAGTACTTC.

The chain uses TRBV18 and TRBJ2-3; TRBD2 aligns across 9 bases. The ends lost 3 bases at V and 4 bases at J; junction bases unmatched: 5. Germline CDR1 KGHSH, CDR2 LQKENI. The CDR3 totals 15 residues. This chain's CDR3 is CASSPASGISDTQYF. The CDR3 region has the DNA TGTGCCAGCTCACCGGCTAGCGGGATTTCAGATACGCAGTATTTT.

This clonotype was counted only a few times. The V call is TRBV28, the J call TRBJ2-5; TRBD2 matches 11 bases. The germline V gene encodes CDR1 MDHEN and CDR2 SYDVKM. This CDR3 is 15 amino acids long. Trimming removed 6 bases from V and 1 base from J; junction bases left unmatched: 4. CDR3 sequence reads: CASRVAGGSQETQYF. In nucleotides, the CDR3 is TGTGCCAGCAGGGTAGCGGGAGGGTCCCAAGAGACCCAGTACTTC. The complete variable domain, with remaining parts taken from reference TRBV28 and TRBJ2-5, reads DVKVTQSSRYLVKRTGEKVFLECVQDMDHENMFWYRQDPGLGLRLIYFSYDVKMKEKGDIPEGYSVSREKKERFSLILESASTNQTSMYLCASRVAGGSQETQYFGPGTRLLVL.

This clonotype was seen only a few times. The CDR3 loop is CASSLEGGKAFF. In nucleotides, the CDR3 is TGCGCCAGCAGCTTGGAGGGCGGAAAAGCTTTCTTT. V usage is TRBV5-1 and J usage is TRBJ1-1; D remains ambiguous. This CDR3 is 12 amino acids long. Germline CDR1 reads SGHRS; CDR2 reads YFSETQ. With 0 bases removed from V and 9 bases from J, the gap between germline ends came to 9 bases.

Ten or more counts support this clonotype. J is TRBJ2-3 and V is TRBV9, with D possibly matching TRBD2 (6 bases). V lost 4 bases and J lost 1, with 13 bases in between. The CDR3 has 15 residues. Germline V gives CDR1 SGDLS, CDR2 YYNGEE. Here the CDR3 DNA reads TGTGCCAGCAGCTCAGGCGCTAGCGGCACAGATACGCAGTATTTT. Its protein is CASSSGASGTDTQYF.

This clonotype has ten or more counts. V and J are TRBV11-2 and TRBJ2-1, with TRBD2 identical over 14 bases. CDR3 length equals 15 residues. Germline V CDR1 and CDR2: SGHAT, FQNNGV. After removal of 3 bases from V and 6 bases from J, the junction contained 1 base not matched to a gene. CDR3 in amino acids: CASSLTSGRVNEQFF. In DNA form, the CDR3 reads TGTGCCAGCAGCTTGACTAGCGGGAGGGTCAATGAGCAGTTCTTC.

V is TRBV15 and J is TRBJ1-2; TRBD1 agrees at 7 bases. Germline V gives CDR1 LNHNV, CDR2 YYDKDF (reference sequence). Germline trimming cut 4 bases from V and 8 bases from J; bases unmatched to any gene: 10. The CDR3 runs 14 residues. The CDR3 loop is CATSKNRGAAGYTF. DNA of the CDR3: TGTGCCACCAGCAAAAACAGGGGTGCGGCAGGCTACACCTTC.

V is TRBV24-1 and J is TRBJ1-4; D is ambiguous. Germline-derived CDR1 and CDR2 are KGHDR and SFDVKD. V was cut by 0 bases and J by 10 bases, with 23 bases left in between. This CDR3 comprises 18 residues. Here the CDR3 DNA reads TGTGCCACCAGTGATTTGGAGTCCGGGATGCACTCCAGGAGAAAACTGTTTTTT. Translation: CATSDLESGMHSRRKLFF.

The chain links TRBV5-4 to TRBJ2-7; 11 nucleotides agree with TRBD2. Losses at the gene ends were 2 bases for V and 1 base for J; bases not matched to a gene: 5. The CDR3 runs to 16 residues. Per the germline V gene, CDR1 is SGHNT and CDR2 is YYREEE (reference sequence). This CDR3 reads CASSLQTSGTSYEQYF. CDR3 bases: TGTGCCAGCAGCTTACAGACTAGCGGGACGTCCTACGAGCAGTACTTC.

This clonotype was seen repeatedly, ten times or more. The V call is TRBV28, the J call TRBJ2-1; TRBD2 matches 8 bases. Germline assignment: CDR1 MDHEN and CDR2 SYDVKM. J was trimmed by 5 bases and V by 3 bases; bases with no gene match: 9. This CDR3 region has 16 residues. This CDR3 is CASSFSGGRKNNEQFF. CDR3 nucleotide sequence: TGTGCCAGCAGTTTTAGTGGCGGGAGGAAAAACAATGAGCAGTTCTTC.

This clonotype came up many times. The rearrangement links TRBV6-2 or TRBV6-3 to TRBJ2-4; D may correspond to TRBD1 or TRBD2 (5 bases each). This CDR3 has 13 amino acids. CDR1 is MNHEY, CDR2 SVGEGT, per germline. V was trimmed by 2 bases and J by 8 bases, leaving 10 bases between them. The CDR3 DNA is TGTGCCAGCAGTTACGTGAGGGGTTACATTCAGTACTTC. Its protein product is CASSYVRGYIQYF.

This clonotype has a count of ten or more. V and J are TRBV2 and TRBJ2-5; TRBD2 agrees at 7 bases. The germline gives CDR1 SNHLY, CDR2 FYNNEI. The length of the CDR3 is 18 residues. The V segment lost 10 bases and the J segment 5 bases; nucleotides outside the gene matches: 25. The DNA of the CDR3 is TGTGCCAACGAGGCTGGAGCATCTAGCGGCAAAGTGGGGGAGACCCAGTACTTC. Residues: CANEAGASSGKVGETQYF.

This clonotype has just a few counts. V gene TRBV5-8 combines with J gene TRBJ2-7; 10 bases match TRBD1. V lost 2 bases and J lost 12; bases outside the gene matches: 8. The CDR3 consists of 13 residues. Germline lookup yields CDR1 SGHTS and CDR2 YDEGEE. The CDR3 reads CASSFGDRGDWYF. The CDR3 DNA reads TGTGCCAGCAGCTTCGGGGACAGGGGTGATTGGTACTTC.

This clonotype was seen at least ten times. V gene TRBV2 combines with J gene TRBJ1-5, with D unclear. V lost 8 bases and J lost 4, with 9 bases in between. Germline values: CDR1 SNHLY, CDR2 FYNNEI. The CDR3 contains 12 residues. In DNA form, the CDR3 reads TGTGCCAGCTGCCGGGATAATCAGCCCCAGCATTTT. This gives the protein CASCRDNQPQHF.

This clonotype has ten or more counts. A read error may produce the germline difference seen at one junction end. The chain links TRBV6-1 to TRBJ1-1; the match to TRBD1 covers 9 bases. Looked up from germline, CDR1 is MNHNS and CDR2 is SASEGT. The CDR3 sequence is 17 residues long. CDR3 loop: CASSDVPGQGLDLTGYF. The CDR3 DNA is TGTGCCAGCAGTGACGTCCCGGGACAGGGTTTGGACCTTACCGGTTACTTT.

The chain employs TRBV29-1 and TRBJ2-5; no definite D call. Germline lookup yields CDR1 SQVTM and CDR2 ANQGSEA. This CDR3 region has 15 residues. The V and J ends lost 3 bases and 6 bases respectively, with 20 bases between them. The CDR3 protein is CSVEIVRPQTKTQYF. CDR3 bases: TGCAGCGTTGAGATTGTACGTCCACAAACCAAGACCCAGTACTTC.

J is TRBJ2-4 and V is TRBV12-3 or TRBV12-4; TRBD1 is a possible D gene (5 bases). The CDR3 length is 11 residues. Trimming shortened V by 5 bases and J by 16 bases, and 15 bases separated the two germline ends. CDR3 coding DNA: TGTGCCAGCAGTCCAGGGTCTAGTTTATACTTC. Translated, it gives CASSPGSSLYF.

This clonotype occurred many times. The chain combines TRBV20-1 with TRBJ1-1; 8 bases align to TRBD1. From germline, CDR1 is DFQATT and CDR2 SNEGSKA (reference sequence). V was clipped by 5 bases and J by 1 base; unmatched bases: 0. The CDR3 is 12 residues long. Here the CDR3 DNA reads TGCAGTGCTGGGACAGGGAACACTGAAGCTTTCTTT. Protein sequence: CSAGTGNTEAFF.